This T cell receptor beta chain was found in a study of radiotherapy plus CTLA-4 blockade in lung cancer (dated by TCRdb to 2016 to 2019). Describing the broader study: Objective responses were observed in approximately 19% of enrolled patients, and disease control was achieved in less than 40%. Study-wide conclusions, independent of this receptor: After treatment with radiotherapy and ipilimumab, TCR clones that originated in tumors expanded in peripheral blood. The strongest predictors of response were reported to be early dynamic shifts in blood T cell clones along with a rise in serum interferon-beta following radiation.

The method behind the library was the immunoSEQ multiplex PCR assay. TCRdb retrieved this table from immuneACCESS and kept in-frame rearrangements only. Not all clones are present; in checked studies, unresolved V genes account for under half, and no reason is known for the remainder. The sample profile shows 51,000 or so clones; more than 70% of them were found once. In total, the top ten clones hold 11% of the sample. The study tested focal radiation therapy combined with CTLA-4 blockade (ipilimumab) in patients with chemo-refractory metastatic non-small-cell lung cancer. As to this clone: The antigen it recognizes is unknown. Per-base qualities were not stored, and no clone one base away is much larger.

Specimen: peripheral blood, collected from a patient treated with radiotherapy plus ipilimumab. The receptor's source is a human donor with non-small cell lung cancer who had stable disease on radiotherapy plus ipilimumab.

The nucleotides read TGTGCCAGCAGACCTAACAGGGGCGTGGGCTATGGCTACACCTTC. Its protein reads: CASRPNRGVGYGYTF. The chain was built from TRBV28 and TRBJ1-2; TRBD1 agrees with 7 junctional bases. There are 15 amino acids in the CDR3, from cysteine to phenylalanine inclusive. Of all the DNA, just the CDR3 is kept, 45 bases in frame from base 1. Relative to germline, V is missing 6 bases and J is missing 4 bases, with 11 bases of the junction outside any gene match. CDR1 and CDR2 are drawn from the germline V gene: MDHEN, SYDVKM.